The 12 T cell receptor beta chains listed next were all sequenced from one sample in a study of cytomegalovirus exposure and HLA in healthy donors. 60 Vbeta and 13 Jbeta primers were used in PCR. Clones were sequenced by immunoSEQ multiplex PCR, and TCRdb holds only the in-frame ones, with some missing. The table shows roughly 130,000 clones, with more than 75% occurring only once. The sample taken for sequencing was PBMCs. These receptors were obtained from a female donor in good health and CMV-seronegative.

The chain employs TRBV11-2 and TRBJ2-7; possibly TRBD1 for D (6 bases). This CDR3 has 14 residues. In germline, CDR1 is SGHAT, CDR2 FQNNGV. V lost 5 bases and J 5 bases, leaving 16 bases between the germline ends. The CDR3 sequence: CASSPSTQGNEQYF. In DNA form, the CDR3 reads TGTGCCAGCAGCCCCTCGACACAGGGTAACGAGCAGTACTTC.

This clone occurred a few times. The gene calls are TRBV19 and TRBJ2-4, with D perhaps matching TRBD2 (6 bases). Germline V lookup: CDR1 LNHDA, CDR2 SQIVND (reference sequence). V lost 3 bases and J 8 bases, leaving 14 bases between the germline ends. The CDR3 totals 14 residues. In DNA, the CDR3 is TGTGCCAGTAGTATCGCGGGGCAGTTATACATTCAGTACTTC. This codes for CASSIAGQLYIQYF.

The rearrangement joins TRBV7-2 to TRBJ2-7; 11 bases map to TRBD2. V shed 4 bases, J shed 4 bases, and the junction held 6 bases outside the gene matches. This CDR3 spans 15 amino acids. Germline V gene lookup returns CDR1 SGHTA and CDR2 FQGNSA. The CDR3, as DNA: TGTGCCAGCAGCTCGTCTGCTAGCGGGGGGTACGAGCAGTACTTC. Translated, it gives CASSSSASGGYEQYF.

The chain combines TRBV27 with TRBJ2-3; 12 nucleotides match TRBD2. Germline-derived CDR1 and CDR2 are MNHEY and SMNVEV (reference sequence). The CDR3 spans 15 residues. With V trimmed by 10 bases and J by 1 base, 6 bases remained unmatched. The CDR3 loop reads CATTGLAGRTDTQYF. The CDR3 region has the DNA TGTGCCACCACGGGACTAGCGGGCCGCACAGATACGCAGTATTTT.

This clone turned up a few times. The chain combines TRBV7-2 with TRBJ2-2, with D perhaps TRBD2 (6 bases). The V end was cut by 0 bases, the J end by 7 bases, with 15 bases between. There are 16 residues in the CDR3. Germline lookup yields CDR1 SGHTA and CDR2 FQGNSA. The CDR3 region is CASSLAFAGEVGELFF. CDR3 in DNA: TGTGCCAGCAGCTTAGCATTCGCCGGGGAGGTCGGGGAGCTGTTTTTT.

The chain is built from TRBV18 and TRBJ2-2; possibly TRBD1 for D (6 bases). Germline values: CDR1 KGHSH, CDR2 LQKENI. CDR3 size: 15 residues. Trimming cost V 4 bases and J 0 bases, with 9 bases left between them. CDR3 amino acids: CASSLTGANTGELFF. In DNA form, the CDR3 reads TGTGCCAGCTCACTGACAGGAGCGAACACCGGGGAGCTGTTTTTT.

A few counts support this clone. The chain combines TRBV4-3 with TRBJ1-1; possible D gene TRBD1, 5 bases. Per germline, CDR1 LGHNA and CDR2 YSLEER. The CDR3 sequence is 17 residues long. V was clipped by 0 bases and J by 5 bases, with 19 bases between them. The CDR3 region has the DNA TGCGCCAGCAGCCAAGATCCACCGGGGGGGACTGAGACTGAAGCTTTCTTT. As protein: CASSQDPPGGTETEAFF.

This rearrangement joins TRBV7-3 to TRBJ1-2, with D perhaps TRBD1 (6 bases). Trimming left V 7 bases short and J 11 bases short, with 17 bases between. The length of the CDR3 is 12 residues. Germline V gene lookup returns CDR1 SGHTA and CDR2 FQGTGA. This CDR3 reads CASTGQGQGYTF. The CDR3 region has the DNA TGTGCCAGCACCGGTCAGGGGCAGGGGTACACCTTC.

The chain carries TRBV10-2 and TRBJ2-1; unclear D gene. There are 12 residues in the CDR3. Deletions cut 6 bases from V and 4 bases from J, with 7 bases between. Germline CDR1 WSHSY, CDR2 SAAADI. The chain's CDR3 is CASRTYYNEQFF. In nucleotides, the CDR3 is TGCGCCAGCAGGACTTATTACAATGAGCAGTTCTTC.

The chain combines TRBV6-1 with TRBJ2-1; D is possibly TRBD2 (5 bases). The CDR3 runs to 15 residues. V was cut by 9 bases and J by 0 bases, with 15 bases left in between. Germline V gene data show CDR1 as MNHNS and CDR2 as SASEGT. This CDR3 is CASKYSASSYNEQFF. In DNA, the CDR3 is TGTGCCAGTAAGTATAGCGCAAGCTCCTACAATGAGCAGTTCTTC.

V and J are TRBV7-9 and TRBJ2-5; TRBD2 matches at 10 bases. The CDR3 is made up of 14 amino acids. Germline V gives CDR1 SEHNR, CDR2 FQNEAQ (reference sequence). V dropped 4 bases and J dropped 3; count of bases not matched to a gene: 2. CDR3: CASSSSGREETQYF. The CDR3 nucleotides are TGTGCCAGCAGCTCAAGCGGGAGGGAAGAGACCCAGTACTTC.

The chain has TRBV7-3 and TRBJ1-1; TRBD1 is a possible D gene (6 bases). Deletions cut 5 bases from V and 5 bases from J, with 12 bases between. The V gene's germline CDR1 is SGHTA and CDR2 FQGTGA. The CDR3 covers 13 residues. CDR3 residues: CASSINRVTEAFF. DNA of the CDR3: TGTGCCAGCAGCATAAACAGGGTAACTGAAGCTTTCTTT.